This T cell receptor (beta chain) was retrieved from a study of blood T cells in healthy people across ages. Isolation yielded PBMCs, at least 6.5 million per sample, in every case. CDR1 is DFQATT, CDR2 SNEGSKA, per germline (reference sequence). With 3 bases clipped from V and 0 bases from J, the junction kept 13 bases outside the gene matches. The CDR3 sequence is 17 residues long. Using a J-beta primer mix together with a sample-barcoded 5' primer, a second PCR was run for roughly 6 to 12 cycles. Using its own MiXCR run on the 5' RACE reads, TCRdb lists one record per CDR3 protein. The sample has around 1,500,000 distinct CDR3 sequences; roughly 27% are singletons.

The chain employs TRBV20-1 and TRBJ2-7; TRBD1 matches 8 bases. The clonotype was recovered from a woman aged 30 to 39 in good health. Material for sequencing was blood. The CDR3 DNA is TGCAGTGCTAGGGATTTTTCCAGGACAGGGAGCTCCTACGAGCAGTACTTC. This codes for CSARDFSRTGSSYEQYF.